This is a list of T cell receptor beta chains from one sample in a study of blood T cell repertoires in COVID-19. Sequencing was performed with immunoSEQ multiplex PCR; in TCRdb, only in-frame clones are kept and a portion is missing. Counted here are around 100,000 clones, 89% occurring once; the ten biggest clones make up roughly a sixth. Sequencing input: peripheral blood. The origin of the receptors is a woman aged 80 or over in a cohort sampled during active COVID-19. The CDR3 runs from the conserved cysteine through the conserved F or W. The size entry is marked missing in some rows and otherwise reads once, few, many or a size class.

cdr3_length j_call clone_size v_call cdr3_aa
15 TRBJ2-3 few TRBV5-1 CASSFWGQDTDTQYF
16 TRBJ2-1 NA TRBV7-9 CASSLLAGGPYNEQFF
13 TRBJ2-7 once TRBV5-1 CASSSTGGDEQYF
14 TRBJ1-1 NA TRBV28 CASSFQGRNTEAFF
14 TRBJ2-2 NA TRBV10-1 CASSESWGAGELFF
12 TRBJ1-4 NA TRBV28 CASNRGSEKLFF
11 TRBJ1-1 NA TRBV29-1 CSVSRGTEAFF
14 TRBJ1-1 NA TRBV7-9 CASSLVSRNTEAFF
13 TRBJ1-2 NA TRBV30 CAWGTGWYYGYTF
13 TRBJ2-3 NA TRBV2 CARGGGYTDTQYF
13 TRBJ2-7 NA TRBV10-3 CAIRSGQGYEQYF
20 TRBJ2-3 many TRBV7-8 CASSLEVSGGLKTSTDTQYF
15 TRBJ1-3 NA TRBV4-1 CASSLGQDRANTIYF
11 TRBJ1-2 NA TRBV19 CASSSVYGYTF
13 TRBJ1-6 once TRBV19 CASRGVLGSPLHF
12 TRBJ1-2 NA TRBV5-1 CASSSDSYGYTF
14 TRBJ1-6 NA TRBV28 CASSTRVLNSPLHF
15 TRBJ1-5 NA TRBV2 CASRDSTLARQPQHF
16 TRBJ2-1 NA TRBV10-2 CASSDLLAGGNNEQFF
15 TRBJ2-1 NA TRBV7-3 CASSPSGQGWDEQFF
16 TRBJ2-5 NA TRBV11-2 CASSLGTSGNQETQYF
15 TRBJ1-6 once TRBV7-2 CASSSPGRGRAPLHF
15 TRBJ2-7 NA TRBV7-2 CASSASSGGSYEQYF
15 TRBJ2-5 NA TRBV6-1 CASSEARLSRGTQYF
17 TRBJ2-3 NA TRBV6-1 CASSVGLAGIGTDTQYF
16 TRBJ2-1 NA TRBV7-9 CASSYRLAGVGNEQFF
17 TRBJ1-6 NA TRBV9 CASSVDDRTTYNSPLHF
18 TRBJ1-2 NA TRBV5-4 CASSTPGAGGQFEYGYTF
12 TRBJ2-3 NA TRBV5-5 CASSFSADTQYF
16 TRBJ2-1 NA TRBV24-1 CATSDLDTGGWNEQFF
15 TRBJ2-3 NA TRBV28 CASNDGGFSTDTQYF
13 TRBJ2-5 NA TRBV11-2 CASSSGLGETQYF
16 TRBJ2-1 NA TRBV3-1/TRBV3-2 CASSLVSGRGPNEQFF
13 TRBJ1-1 NA TRBV19 CASGETGNTEAFF
10 TRBJ2-7 NA TRBV29-1 CSVRQGEQYF
13 TRBJ2-7 NA TRBV11-3 CASSPSGDYEQYF
16 TRBJ2-2 NA TRBV3-1/TRBV3-2 CASSLGLAGETGELFF
18 TRBJ2-3 NA TRBV15 CATSRRAGAGLSTDTQYF
14 TRBJ1-4 NA TRBV18 CASSLDRVTEKLFF
15 TRBJ1-5 NA TRBV19 CASTYSGGSNQPQHF
15 TRBJ2-1 NA TRBV5-1 CASSLPLAGPNEQFF